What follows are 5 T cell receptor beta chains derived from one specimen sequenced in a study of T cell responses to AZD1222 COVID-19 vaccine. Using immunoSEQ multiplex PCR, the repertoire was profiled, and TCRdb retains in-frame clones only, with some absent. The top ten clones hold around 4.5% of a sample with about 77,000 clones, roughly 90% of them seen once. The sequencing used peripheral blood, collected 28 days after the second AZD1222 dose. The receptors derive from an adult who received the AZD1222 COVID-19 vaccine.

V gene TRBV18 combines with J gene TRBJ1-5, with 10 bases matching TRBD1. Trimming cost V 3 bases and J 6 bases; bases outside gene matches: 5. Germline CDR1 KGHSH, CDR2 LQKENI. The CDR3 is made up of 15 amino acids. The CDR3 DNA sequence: TGTGCCAGCTCACCGCTTGGACAGGGGGGTCAGCCCCAGCATTTT. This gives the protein CASSPLGQGGQPQHF.

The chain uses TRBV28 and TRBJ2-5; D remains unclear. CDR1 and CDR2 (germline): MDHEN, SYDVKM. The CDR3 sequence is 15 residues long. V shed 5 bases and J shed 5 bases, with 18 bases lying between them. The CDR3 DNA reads TGTGCCAGCAGTCCTAGAGGTTTTAGTGGGGAGACCCAGTACTTC. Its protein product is CASSPRGFSGETQYF.

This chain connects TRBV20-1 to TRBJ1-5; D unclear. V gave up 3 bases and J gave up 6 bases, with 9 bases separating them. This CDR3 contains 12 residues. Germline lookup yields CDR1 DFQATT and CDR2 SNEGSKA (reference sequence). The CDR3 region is CSASAPGQPQHF. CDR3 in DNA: TGCAGTGCTAGTGCGCCGGGTCAGCCCCAGCATTTT.

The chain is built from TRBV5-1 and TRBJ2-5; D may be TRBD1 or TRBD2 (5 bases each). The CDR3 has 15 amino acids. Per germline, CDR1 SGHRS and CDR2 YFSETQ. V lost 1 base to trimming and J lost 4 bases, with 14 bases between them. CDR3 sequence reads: CASSLLWGGLETQYF. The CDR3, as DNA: TGCGCCAGCAGCTTGTTATGGGGCGGGCTAGAGACCCAGTACTTC.

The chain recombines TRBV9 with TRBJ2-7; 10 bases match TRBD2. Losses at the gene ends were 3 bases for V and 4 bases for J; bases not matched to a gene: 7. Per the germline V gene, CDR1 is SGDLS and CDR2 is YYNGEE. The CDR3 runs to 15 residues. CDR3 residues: CASSASSGRQYEQYF. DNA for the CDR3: TGTGCCAGCAGCGCATCTAGCGGGAGACAATACGAGCAGTACTTC.